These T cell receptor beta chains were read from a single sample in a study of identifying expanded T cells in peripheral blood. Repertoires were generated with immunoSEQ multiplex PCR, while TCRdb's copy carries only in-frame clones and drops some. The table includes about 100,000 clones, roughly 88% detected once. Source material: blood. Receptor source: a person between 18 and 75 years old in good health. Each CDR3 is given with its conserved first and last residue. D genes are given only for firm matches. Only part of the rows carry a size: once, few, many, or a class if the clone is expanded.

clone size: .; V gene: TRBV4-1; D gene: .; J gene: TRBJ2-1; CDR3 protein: CASSQRPRGSPYNEQFF; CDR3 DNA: TGCGCCAGCAGCCAACGACCCAGAGGGAGCCCCTACAATGAGCAGTTCTTC
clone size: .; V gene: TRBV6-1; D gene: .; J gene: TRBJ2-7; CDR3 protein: CASSVDPSPEQYF; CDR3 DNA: TGTGCCAGCAGTGTGGACCCTTCTCCCGAGCAGTACTTC
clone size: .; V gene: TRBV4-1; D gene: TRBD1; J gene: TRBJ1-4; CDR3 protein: CASSQTGQGKEKLFF; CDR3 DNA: TGCGCCAGCAGCCAAACAGGACAGGGAAAGGAAAAACTGTTTTTT
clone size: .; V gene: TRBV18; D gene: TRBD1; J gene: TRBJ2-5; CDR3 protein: CASSRQGTQETQYF; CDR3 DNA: TGTGCCAGCTCAAGACAGGGGACACAAGAGACCCAGTACTTC
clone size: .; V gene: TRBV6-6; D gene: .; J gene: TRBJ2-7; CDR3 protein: CASSYGAGRSYEQYF; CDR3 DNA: TGTGCCAGCAGTTACGGGGCGGGACGGTCCTACGAGCAGTACTTC
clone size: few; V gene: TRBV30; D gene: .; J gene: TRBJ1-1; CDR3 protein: CAWSTETEETEAFF; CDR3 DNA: TGTGCCTGGAGTACCGAGACCGAGGAAACTGAAGCTTTCTTT
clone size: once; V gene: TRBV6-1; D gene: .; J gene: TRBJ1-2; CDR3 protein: CASSEAGGGRLDYGYTF; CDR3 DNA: TGTGCCAGCAGTGAAGCGGGGGGTGGGCGGCTGGACTATGGCTACACCTTC
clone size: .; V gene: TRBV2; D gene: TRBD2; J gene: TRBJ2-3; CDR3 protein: CASSVKGGGSTDTQYF; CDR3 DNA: TGTGCCAGCAGTGTTAAGGGCGGGGGATCCACAGATACGCAGTATTTT
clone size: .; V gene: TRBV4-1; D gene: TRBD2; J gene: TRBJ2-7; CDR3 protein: CASSHPTSGSSYEQYF; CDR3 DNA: TGCGCCAGCAGCCACCCCACTAGCGGGAGTTCCTACGAGCAGTACTTC
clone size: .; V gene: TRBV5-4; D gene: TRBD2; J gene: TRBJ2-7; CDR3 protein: CASSFGTNNYEQYF; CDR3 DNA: TGTGCCAGCAGCTTCGGGACTAATAACTACGAGCAGTACTTC
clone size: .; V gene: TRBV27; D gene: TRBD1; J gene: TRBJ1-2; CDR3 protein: CASLGLTGGFGYTF; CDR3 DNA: TGTGCCAGCCTTGGATTGACAGGGGGATTTGGCTACACCTTC
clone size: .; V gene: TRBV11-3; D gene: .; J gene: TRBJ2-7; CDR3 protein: CASSLEEGSDEQYF; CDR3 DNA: TGTGCCAGCAGTTTAGAAGAGGGAAGCGACGAGCAGTACTTC
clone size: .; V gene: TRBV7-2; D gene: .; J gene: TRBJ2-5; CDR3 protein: CASSPYGETQYF; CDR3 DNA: TGTGCCAGCAGCCCCTACGGGGAGACCCAGTACTTC
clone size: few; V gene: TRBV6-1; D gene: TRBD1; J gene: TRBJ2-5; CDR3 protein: CASSRQGLDQETQYF; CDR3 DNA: TGTGCCAGCAGCCGACAGGGGCTGGACCAAGAGACCCAGTACTTC
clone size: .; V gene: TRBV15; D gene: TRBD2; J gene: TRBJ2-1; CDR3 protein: CATRGGLAAYNEQFF; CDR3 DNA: TGTGCCACCAGGGGGGGTCTAGCGGCCTACAATGAGCAGTTCTTC
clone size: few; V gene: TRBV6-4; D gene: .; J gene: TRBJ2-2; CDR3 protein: CASSDDRDTGELFF; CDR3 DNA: TGTGCCAGCAGTGACGACAGAGACACCGGGGAGCTGTTTTTT
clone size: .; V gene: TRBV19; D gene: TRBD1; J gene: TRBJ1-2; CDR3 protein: CASRTGNYGYTF; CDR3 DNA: TGTGCCAGTAGGACAGGGAACTATGGCTACACCTTC
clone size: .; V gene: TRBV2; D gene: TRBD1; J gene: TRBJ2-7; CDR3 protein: CASIPGQGDYEQYF; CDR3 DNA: TGTGCCAGCATCCCGGGACAGGGGGACTACGAGCAGTACTTC
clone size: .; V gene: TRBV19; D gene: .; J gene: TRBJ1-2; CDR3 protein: CASSPEGRSGYTF; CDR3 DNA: TGTGCCAGTAGTCCCGAGGGAAGATCGGGCTACACCTTC
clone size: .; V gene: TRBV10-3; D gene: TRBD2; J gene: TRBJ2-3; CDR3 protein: CAISARTSGVSTDTQYF; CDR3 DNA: TGTGCCATCAGTGCTCGTACTAGCGGGGTTTCCACAGATACGCAGTATTTT
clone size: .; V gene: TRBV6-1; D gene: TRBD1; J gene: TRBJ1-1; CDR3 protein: CAGRGQRNTEAFF; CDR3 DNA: TGTGCCGGAAGGGGACAGAGAAACACTGAAGCTTTCTTT
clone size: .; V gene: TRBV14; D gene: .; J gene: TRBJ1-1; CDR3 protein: CASSPPRRSLNTNTEAFF; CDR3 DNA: TGTGCCAGCAGCCCCCCCAGGCGCAGCCTTAATACGAACACTGAAGCTTTCTTT
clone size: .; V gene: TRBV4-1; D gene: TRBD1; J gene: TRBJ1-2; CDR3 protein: CASSPIGQAYGYTF; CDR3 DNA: TGCGCCAGCAGCCCTATCGGACAGGCCTATGGCTACACCTTC
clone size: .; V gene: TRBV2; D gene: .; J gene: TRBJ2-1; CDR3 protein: CASLALVNEQFF; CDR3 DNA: TGTGCCAGCTTGGCACTAGTCAATGAGCAGTTCTTC
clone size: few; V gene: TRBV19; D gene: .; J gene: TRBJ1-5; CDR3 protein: CASSSELNQPQHF; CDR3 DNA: TGTGCCAGTAGTAGTGAGCTCAATCAGCCCCAGCATTTT
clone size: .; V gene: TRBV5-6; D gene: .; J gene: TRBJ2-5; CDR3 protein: CASSPVAEETQYF; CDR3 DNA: TGTGCCAGCAGCCCGGTGGCGGAAGAGACCCAGTACTTC
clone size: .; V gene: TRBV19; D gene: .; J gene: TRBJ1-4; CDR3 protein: CASRGLTAHEKLFF; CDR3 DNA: TGTGCCAGTCGGGGATTGACAGCCCATGAAAAACTGTTTTTT
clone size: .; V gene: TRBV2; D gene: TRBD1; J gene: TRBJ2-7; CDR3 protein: CASSRTGAPGDEQYF; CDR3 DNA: TGTGCCAGCAGTAGAACAGGGGCCCCAGGCGACGAGCAGTACTTC
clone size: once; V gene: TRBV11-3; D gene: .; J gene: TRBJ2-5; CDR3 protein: CASSPGKETQYF; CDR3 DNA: TGTGCCAGCAGCCCAGGGAAAGAGACCCAGTACTTC
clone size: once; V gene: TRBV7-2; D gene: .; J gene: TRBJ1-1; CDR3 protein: CASSLEVSPSTEAFF; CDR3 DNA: TGTGCCAGCAGCTTAGAAGTCTCCCCGTCGACTGAAGCTTTCTTT
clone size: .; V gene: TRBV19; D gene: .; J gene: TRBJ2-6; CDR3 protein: CAISDGLSSGANVLTF; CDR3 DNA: TGTGCCATCTCGGACGGACTAAGCTCTGGGGCCAACGTCCTGACTTTC
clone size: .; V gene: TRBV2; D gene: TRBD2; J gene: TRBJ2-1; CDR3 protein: CASRLANEQFF; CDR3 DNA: TGTGCCAGCCGACTAGCAAATGAGCAGTTCTTC
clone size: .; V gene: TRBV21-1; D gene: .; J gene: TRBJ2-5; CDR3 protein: CASSKGLQETQYF; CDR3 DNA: TGTGCCAGCAGCAAAGGGTTGCAAGAGACCCAGTACTTC
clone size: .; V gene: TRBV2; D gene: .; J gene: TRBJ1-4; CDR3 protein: CASSVDQWGEKLFF; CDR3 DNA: TGTGCCAGCAGTGTTGATCAATGGGGGGAAAAACTGTTTTTT
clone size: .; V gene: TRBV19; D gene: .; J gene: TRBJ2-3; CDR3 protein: CASAPQADTQYF; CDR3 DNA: TGTGCCAGTGCCCCTCAGGCAGATACGCAGTATTTT
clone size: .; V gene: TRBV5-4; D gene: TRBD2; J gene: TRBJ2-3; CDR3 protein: CASSFAASGAPDTQYF; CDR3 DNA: TGTGCCAGCAGCTTCGCTGCTAGCGGGGCCCCCGATACGCAGTATTTT
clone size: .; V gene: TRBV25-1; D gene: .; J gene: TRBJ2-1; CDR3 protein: CASSSPMEALYNEQFF; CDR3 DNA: TGTGCCAGCAGTTCGCCGATGGAGGCGCTATACAATGAGCAGTTCTTC
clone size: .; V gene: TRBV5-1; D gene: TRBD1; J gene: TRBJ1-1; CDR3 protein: CASSPRQGTNTEAFF; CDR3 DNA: TGCGCCAGCAGCCCGAGACAGGGGACGAACACTGAAGCTTTCTTT
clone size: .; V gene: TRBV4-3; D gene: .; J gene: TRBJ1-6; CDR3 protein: CASSQEGRNSPLHF; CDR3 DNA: TGCGCCAGCAGCCAAGAGGGACGAAATTCACCCCTCCACTTT
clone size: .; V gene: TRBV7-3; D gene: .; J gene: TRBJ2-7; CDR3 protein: CTSSFHRDQGFSNEQYF; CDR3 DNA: TGTACCAGCAGCTTTCATCGTGACCAGGGGTTCAGCAACGAGCAGTACTTC
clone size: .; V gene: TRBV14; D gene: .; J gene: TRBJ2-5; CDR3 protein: CASSQDRAVQPQETQYF; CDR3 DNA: TGTGCCAGCAGCCAAGATAGGGCAGTCCAACCTCAAGAGACCCAGTACTTC
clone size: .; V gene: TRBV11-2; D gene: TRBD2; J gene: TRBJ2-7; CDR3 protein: CASSLGVGGYEQYF; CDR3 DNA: TGTGCCAGCAGCTTAGGGGTCGGGGGGTACGAGCAGTACTTC
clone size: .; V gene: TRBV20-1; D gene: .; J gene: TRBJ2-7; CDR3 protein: CSASRLYEQYF; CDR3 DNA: TGCAGTGCTAGTCGGCTGTACGAGCAGTACTTC
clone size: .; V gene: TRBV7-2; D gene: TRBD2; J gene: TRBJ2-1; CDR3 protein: CASSNSGSSYNEQFF; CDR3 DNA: TGTGCCAGCAGCAATAGCGGGAGCTCCTACAATGAGCAGTTCTTC
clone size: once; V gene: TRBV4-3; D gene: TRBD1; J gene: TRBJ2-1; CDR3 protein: CASSRGTGQFF; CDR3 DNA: TGCGCCAGCAGCCGAGGGACAGGGCAGTTCTTC
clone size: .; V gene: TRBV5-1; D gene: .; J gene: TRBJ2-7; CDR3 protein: CASSLRWQDPYEQYF; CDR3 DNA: TGCGCCAGCAGCCTGAGATGGCAGGACCCCTACGAGCAGTACTTC
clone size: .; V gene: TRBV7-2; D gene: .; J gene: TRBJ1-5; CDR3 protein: CASSHDGQPYHF; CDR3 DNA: TGTGCCAGCAGCCACGATGGACAGCCCTACCATTTT
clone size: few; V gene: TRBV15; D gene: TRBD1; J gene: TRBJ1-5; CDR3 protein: CATSRDRVRANQPQHF; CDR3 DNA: TGTGCCACCAGCAGGGACAGGGTTAGGGCTAATCAGCCCCAGCATTTT
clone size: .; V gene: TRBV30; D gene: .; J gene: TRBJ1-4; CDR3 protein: CAWSVQDRPEKLFF; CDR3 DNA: TGTGCCTGGAGTGTCCAAGACAGGCCGGAAAAACTGTTTTTT
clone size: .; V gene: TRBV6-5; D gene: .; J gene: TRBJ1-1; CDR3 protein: CASRHLLDTEAFF; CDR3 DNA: TGTGCCAGCAGACACCTTTTGGACACTGAAGCTTTCTTT
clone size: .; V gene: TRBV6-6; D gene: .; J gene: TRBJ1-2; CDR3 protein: CASSYSTSAMTF; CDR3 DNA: TGTGCCAGCAGTTACTCGACGTCAGCAATGACCTTC
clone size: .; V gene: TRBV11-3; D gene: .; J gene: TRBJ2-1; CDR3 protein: CASSLGWSNEQFF; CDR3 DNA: TGTGCCAGCAGCTTAGGGTGGAGCAATGAGCAGTTCTTC